This record covers a single TCR beta chain. Its antigen is not identified. Trimming took 4 bases from V and 5 from J; bases not matched to a gene: 12. The CDR3 spans 15 residues. Germline CDR1 DFQATT, CDR2 SNEGSKA (reference sequence). The data originate from a study of T-cell memory formation after mild COVID-19. cDNA libraries for TCR alpha and TCR beta, carrying sample barcodes and UMIs, came from 5'RACE with constant-segment primers. TCRdb ran MiXCR on the 5' RACE reads and lists one entry per CDR3 protein. The table records about 2,300 distinct CDR3 sequences, just over 70% of them present only once. Study-wide results and limits: Contracting clones, day 15 to 85, had balanced CD4/CD8, and later expanders favored CD4+. Pre-infection memory harbored some responding clones, suggesting cross-reactive memory joined.

The receptor was isolated from an adult who had mild COVID-19 (a few samples of this study predate the infection). Cell type and time point are not known. The chain employs TRBV20-1 and TRBJ2-7, with 9 bases that match TRBD1. Sequenced material: PBMCs or a T cell subset sorted from them (not recorded which). The CDR3 here is CSAKNFRDRVDEQYF. The CDR3 DNA is TGCAGTGCTAAGAACTTCCGGGACAGGGTTGACGAGCAGTACTTC.